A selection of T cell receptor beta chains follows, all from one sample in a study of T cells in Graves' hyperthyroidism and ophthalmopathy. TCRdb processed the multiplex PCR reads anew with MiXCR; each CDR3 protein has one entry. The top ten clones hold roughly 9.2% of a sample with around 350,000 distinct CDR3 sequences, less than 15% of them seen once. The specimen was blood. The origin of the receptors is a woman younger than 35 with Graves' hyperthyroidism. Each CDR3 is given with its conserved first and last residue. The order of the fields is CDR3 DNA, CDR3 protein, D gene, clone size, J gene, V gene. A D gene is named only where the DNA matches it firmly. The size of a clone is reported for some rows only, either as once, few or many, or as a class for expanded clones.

cdr3_nt: TGTGCCAGCAGACGCCGGGACAGGGGGACCGGGGAGCTGTTTTTT
cdr3_aa: CASRRRDRGTGELFF
d_call: TRBD1
clone_size: many
j_call: TRBJ2-2
v_call: TRBV28

cdr3_nt: TGTGCCAGCAGCATAAAACGGAGCTCCTACAATGAGCAGTTCTTC
cdr3_aa: CASSIKRSSYNEQFF
d_call: .
clone_size: few
j_call: TRBJ2-1
v_call: TRBV6-1

cdr3_nt: TGTGCCAGCAGGGCCGGGACAGGGGGTCCCGAGCAGTACTTC
cdr3_aa: CASRAGTGGPEQYF
d_call: TRBD1
clone_size: .
j_call: TRBJ2-7
v_call: TRBV6-1

cdr3_nt: TGTGCCAGCAGTGAGCGGGATCCCCGCGCCGGGGAGCTGTTTTTT
cdr3_aa: CASSERDPRAGELFF
d_call: .
clone_size: many
j_call: TRBJ2-2
v_call: TRBV2

cdr3_nt: TGCAGTGCTAGATTGGCGGGGGGTACGCAGTATTTT
cdr3_aa: CSARLAGGTQYF
d_call: TRBD2
clone_size: many
j_call: TRBJ2-3
v_call: TRBV20-1

cdr3_nt: TGTGCCAGCAGCCTAGGGACAGGGGAAGGATACGAGCAGTACTTC
cdr3_aa: CASSLGTGEGYEQYF
d_call: TRBD1
clone_size: many
j_call: TRBJ2-7
v_call: TRBV11-2

cdr3_nt: TGTGCCAGCAGCCCGCACGACGGCTCCTACGAGCAGTACTTC
cdr3_aa: CASSPHDGSYEQYF
d_call: .
clone_size: many
j_call: TRBJ2-7
v_call: TRBV13

cdr3_nt: TGCAGTGCTAGTACCGGGACCCAACTGTTTTTT
cdr3_aa: CSASTGTQLFF
d_call: .
clone_size: many
j_call: TRBJ1-4
v_call: TRBV20-1

cdr3_nt: TGTGCCACCAGCAGACCCGGGGGGGAGCTTGGTGGCACCGGGGAGCTGTTTTTT
cdr3_aa: CATSRPGGELGGTGELFF
d_call: TRBD2
clone_size: many
j_call: TRBJ2-2
v_call: TRBV15

cdr3_nt: TGTGCCAGCAGTTCGACGTCCACTAGCGGGAGGGACAATGAGCAGTTCTTC
cdr3_aa: CASSSTSTSGRDNEQFF
d_call: TRBD2
clone_size: .
j_call: TRBJ2-1
v_call: TRBV27

cdr3_nt: TGTGCCAGCAGCCCCGGGACAGCCCTTTATGGCTACACCTTC
cdr3_aa: CASSPGTALYGYTF
d_call: TRBD1
clone_size: many
j_call: TRBJ1-2
v_call: TRBV9

cdr3_nt: TGTGCCAGCAGTTTAAGGCTAGCGGGGTACGAGCAGTACTTC
cdr3_aa: CASSLRLAGYEQYF
d_call: TRBD2
clone_size: many
j_call: TRBJ2-7
v_call: TRBV28

cdr3_nt: TGTGCCAGCAGCCATCAAGGTGGAATAGCGGCTTACAATGAGCAGTTCTTC
cdr3_aa: CASSHQGGIAAYNEQFF
d_call: .
clone_size: few
j_call: TRBJ2-1
v_call: TRBV3-1

cdr3_nt: TGTGCCAGCTCACCAAATGTAGGGGCCCTAAGCAATGAGCAGTTCTTC
cdr3_aa: CASSPNVGALSNEQFF
d_call: .
clone_size: many
j_call: TRBJ2-1
v_call: TRBV18

cdr3_nt: TGTGCCAGCAGTGAGTTCGGCTCCTACGAGCAGTACTTC
cdr3_aa: CASSEFGSYEQYF
d_call: .
clone_size: many
j_call: TRBJ2-7
v_call: TRBV2

cdr3_nt: TGTGCCAGCAGCCAAGATGGCAGCCGAGGTCTCTCCTACGAGCAGTACTTC
cdr3_aa: CASSQDGSRGLSYEQYF
d_call: .
clone_size: many
j_call: TRBJ2-7
v_call: TRBV3-1

cdr3_nt: TGCGCCAGCAGCCAAGAAACGGGGGGAGGTCAGCCCCAGCATTTT
cdr3_aa: CASSQETGGGQPQHF
d_call: .
clone_size: .
j_call: TRBJ1-5
v_call: TRBV4-3

cdr3_nt: TGTGCCAGCAGTTACCCGGGGGCGGATACGCAGTATTTT
cdr3_aa: CASSYPGADTQYF
d_call: .
clone_size: many
j_call: TRBJ2-3
v_call: TRBV6-2/TRBV6-3

cdr3_nt: TGCAGCGGGAACGGACAGGGTCAAGAGACCCAGTACTTC
cdr3_aa: CSGNGQGQETQYF
d_call: TRBD1
clone_size: many
j_call: TRBJ2-5
v_call: TRBV29-1

cdr3_nt: TGTGCCTGGAGTGTAAAGTGGGGAGACAGGGACGGCGGGAGTTTCTACAATGAGCAGTTCTTC
cdr3_aa: CAWSVKWGDRDGGSFYNEQFF
d_call: .
clone_size: few
j_call: TRBJ2-1
v_call: TRBV30

cdr3_nt: TGTGCCAGCAGCGTAGAGGGTGTCTATGGCTACACCTTC
cdr3_aa: CASSVEGVYGYTF
d_call: .
clone_size: .
j_call: TRBJ1-2
v_call: TRBV9

cdr3_nt: TGTGCCAGCAGCTATACAGGGGCGGGTGGCTACACCTTC
cdr3_aa: CASSYTGAGGYTF
d_call: TRBD1
clone_size: .
j_call: TRBJ1-2
v_call: TRBV12-3/TRBV12-4

cdr3_nt: TGTGCCAGCAGCTCGACGGGGCCCGGTCAGCCCCAGCATTTT
cdr3_aa: CASSSTGPGQPQHF
d_call: .
clone_size: many
j_call: TRBJ1-5
v_call: TRBV3-1

cdr3_nt: TGCGCCAGCAGCTTAGGTAGCGGGCGCGACAAAAACATTCAGTACTTC
cdr3_aa: CASSLGSGRDKNIQYF
d_call: TRBD2
clone_size: .
j_call: TRBJ2-4
v_call: TRBV5-1

cdr3_nt: TGTGCGCGGGGGGGCGACACAGATACGCAGTATTTT
cdr3_aa: CARGGDTDTQYF
d_call: TRBD2
clone_size: few
j_call: TRBJ2-3
v_call: TRBV20-1

cdr3_nt: TGTGCCAGCAGCTTAGACGGGCTCCGGAGAGATACGCAGTATTTT
cdr3_aa: CASSLDGLRRDTQYF
d_call: .
clone_size: many
j_call: TRBJ2-3
v_call: TRBV11-2

cdr3_nt: TGTGCCAGCAGCTTGGCCCCGGTAGGGGCTAGGGGCTACACCTTC
cdr3_aa: CASSLAPVGARGYTF
d_call: .
clone_size: many
j_call: TRBJ1-2
v_call: TRBV5-5

cdr3_nt: TGTGCCAGCAGTTACTCATCTAGCGGGGGAACTAGCACAGATACGCAGTATTTT
cdr3_aa: CASSYSSSGGTSTDTQYF
d_call: TRBD2
clone_size: few
j_call: TRBJ2-3
v_call: TRBV6-5

cdr3_nt: TGTGCCAGCAGCTTAGTTGGTTTTAATGAAAAACTGTTTTTT
cdr3_aa: CASSLVGFNEKLFF
d_call: .
clone_size: few
j_call: TRBJ1-4
v_call: TRBV7-9

cdr3_nt: TGTGCCAGCAGTTTAGCGCGTGGCAGGGACGGGACCGGGGAGCTGTTTTTT
cdr3_aa: CASSLARGRDGTGELFF
d_call: .
clone_size: many
j_call: TRBJ2-2
v_call: TRBV12-3/TRBV12-4

cdr3_nt: TGTGCCAGCACCTCTCCGGGGGTCAGCGAGCAGTACTTC
cdr3_aa: CASTSPGVSEQYF
d_call: .
clone_size: many
j_call: TRBJ2-7
v_call: TRBV13

cdr3_nt: TGCGCCAGCAGCCGAGGACTAGCGGGGGGCCGGGAGACCCAGTACTTC
cdr3_aa: CASSRGLAGGRETQYF
d_call: TRBD2
clone_size: .
j_call: TRBJ2-5
v_call: TRBV4-1

cdr3_nt: TGTGCCAGCAGGGGACAGGGGGAGACCCAGTACTTC
cdr3_aa: CASRGQGETQYF
d_call: TRBD1
clone_size: .
j_call: TRBJ2-5
v_call: TRBV6-2/TRBV6-3

cdr3_nt: TGTGCCTGGGATCCAGGATCGGGCTCCTACGAGCAGTACTTC
cdr3_aa: CAWDPGSGSYEQYF
d_call: .
clone_size: many
j_call: TRBJ2-7
v_call: TRBV30

cdr3_nt: TGTGCCAGCAGTGGTCCCGGGACAGGGATGGGAACTGAAGCTTTCTTT
cdr3_aa: CASSGPGTGMGTEAFF
d_call: TRBD1
clone_size: many
j_call: TRBJ1-1
v_call: TRBV2

cdr3_nt: TGCAGCGTTGCTCCCGGGGGGGCGGGTGGCTACACCTTC
cdr3_aa: CSVAPGGAGGYTF
d_call: .
clone_size: .
j_call: TRBJ1-2
v_call: TRBV29-1

cdr3_nt: TGCAGTGCTAGAGATGGGGACCGATTTTCCTGGATGTTCTTC
cdr3_aa: CSARDGDRFSWMFF
d_call: .
clone_size: many
j_call: TRBJ2-1
v_call: TRBV20-1

cdr3_nt: TGTGCCTGGAGTGTAGGGACAGCCCCTACCTATGGCTACACCTTC
cdr3_aa: CAWSVGTAPTYGYTF
d_call: TRBD1
clone_size: many
j_call: TRBJ1-2
v_call: TRBV30

cdr3_nt: TGTGCCAGCAGTCTAAAGGGTACAGGGCATGGCTACACCTTC
cdr3_aa: CASSLKGTGHGYTF
d_call: .
clone_size: few
j_call: TRBJ1-2
v_call: TRBV3-1

cdr3_nt: TGTGCCAGCAGTCGCACAGGGGGCTGGAGCACTGAAGCTTTCTTT
cdr3_aa: CASSRTGGWSTEAFF
d_call: TRBD1
clone_size: many
j_call: TRBJ1-1
v_call: TRBV27

cdr3_nt: TGCAGTGCTAGAGAGCCAGGGAAGCTCGAGCAGTACTTC
cdr3_aa: CSAREPGKLEQYF
d_call: .
clone_size: many
j_call: TRBJ2-7
v_call: TRBV20-1

cdr3_nt: TGTGCCAGCAGCCCCCACGGTTCGCCGTACCAAGAGACCCAGTACTTC
cdr3_aa: CASSPHGSPYQETQYF
d_call: .
clone_size: many
j_call: TRBJ2-5
v_call: TRBV7-3

cdr3_nt: TGTGCCAGCAGACTAGCGGGGGCCAACTACGAGCAGTACTTC
cdr3_aa: CASRLAGANYEQYF
d_call: TRBD2
clone_size: many
j_call: TRBJ2-7
v_call: TRBV27

cdr3_nt: TGTGCCAGCAGCTTGTGGGACACAGATACGCAGTATTTT
cdr3_aa: CASSLWDTDTQYF
d_call: .
clone_size: many
j_call: TRBJ2-3
v_call: TRBV7-9

cdr3_nt: TGTGCCATCAGTGAGTCACTAGCGGGAGCCTACGAGCAGTACTTC
cdr3_aa: CAISESLAGAYEQYF
d_call: TRBD2
clone_size: .
j_call: TRBJ2-7
v_call: TRBV10-3

cdr3_nt: TGTGCCAGCAGTTACCATAGGGGACAGGGTGTCTACGAGCAGTACTTC
cdr3_aa: CASSYHRGQGVYEQYF
d_call: TRBD1
clone_size: many
j_call: TRBJ2-7
v_call: TRBV28

cdr3_nt: TGTGCCAGCAGTTTAGCTAGCGGGAGTGCCGAGCAGTACTTC
cdr3_aa: CASSLASGSAEQYF
d_call: TRBD2
clone_size: .
j_call: TRBJ2-7
v_call: TRBV12-3/TRBV12-4

cdr3_nt: TGTGCCAGCAGTTTCCCCGTCCCAGGGGAAAAACTGTTTTTT
cdr3_aa: CASSFPVPGEKLFF
d_call: .
clone_size: many
j_call: TRBJ1-4
v_call: TRBV28

cdr3_nt: TGTGCCAGCTCACCACCGAGCAGACCCCATAATGAAGAACTGTTTTTT
cdr3_aa: CASSPPSRPHNEELFF
d_call: .
clone_size: many
j_call: TRBJ1-4
v_call: TRBV18

cdr3_nt: TGTGCCAGCAGCCGCGGGGGTCTGGGAAACACCATATATTTT
cdr3_aa: CASSRGGLGNTIYF
d_call: .
clone_size: .
j_call: TRBJ1-3
v_call: TRBV5-8

cdr3_nt: TGCAGCGTGCCCCATAGACCAGGGGCGCACACAGATACGCAGTATTTT
cdr3_aa: CSVPHRPGAHTDTQYF
d_call: .
clone_size: many
j_call: TRBJ2-3
v_call: TRBV29-1

cdr3_nt: TGTGCCAGCGCCGTGGTCGGGAAAAATGAGCAGTTCTTC
cdr3_aa: CASAVVGKNEQFF
d_call: .
clone_size: many
j_call: TRBJ2-1
v_call: TRBV7-6